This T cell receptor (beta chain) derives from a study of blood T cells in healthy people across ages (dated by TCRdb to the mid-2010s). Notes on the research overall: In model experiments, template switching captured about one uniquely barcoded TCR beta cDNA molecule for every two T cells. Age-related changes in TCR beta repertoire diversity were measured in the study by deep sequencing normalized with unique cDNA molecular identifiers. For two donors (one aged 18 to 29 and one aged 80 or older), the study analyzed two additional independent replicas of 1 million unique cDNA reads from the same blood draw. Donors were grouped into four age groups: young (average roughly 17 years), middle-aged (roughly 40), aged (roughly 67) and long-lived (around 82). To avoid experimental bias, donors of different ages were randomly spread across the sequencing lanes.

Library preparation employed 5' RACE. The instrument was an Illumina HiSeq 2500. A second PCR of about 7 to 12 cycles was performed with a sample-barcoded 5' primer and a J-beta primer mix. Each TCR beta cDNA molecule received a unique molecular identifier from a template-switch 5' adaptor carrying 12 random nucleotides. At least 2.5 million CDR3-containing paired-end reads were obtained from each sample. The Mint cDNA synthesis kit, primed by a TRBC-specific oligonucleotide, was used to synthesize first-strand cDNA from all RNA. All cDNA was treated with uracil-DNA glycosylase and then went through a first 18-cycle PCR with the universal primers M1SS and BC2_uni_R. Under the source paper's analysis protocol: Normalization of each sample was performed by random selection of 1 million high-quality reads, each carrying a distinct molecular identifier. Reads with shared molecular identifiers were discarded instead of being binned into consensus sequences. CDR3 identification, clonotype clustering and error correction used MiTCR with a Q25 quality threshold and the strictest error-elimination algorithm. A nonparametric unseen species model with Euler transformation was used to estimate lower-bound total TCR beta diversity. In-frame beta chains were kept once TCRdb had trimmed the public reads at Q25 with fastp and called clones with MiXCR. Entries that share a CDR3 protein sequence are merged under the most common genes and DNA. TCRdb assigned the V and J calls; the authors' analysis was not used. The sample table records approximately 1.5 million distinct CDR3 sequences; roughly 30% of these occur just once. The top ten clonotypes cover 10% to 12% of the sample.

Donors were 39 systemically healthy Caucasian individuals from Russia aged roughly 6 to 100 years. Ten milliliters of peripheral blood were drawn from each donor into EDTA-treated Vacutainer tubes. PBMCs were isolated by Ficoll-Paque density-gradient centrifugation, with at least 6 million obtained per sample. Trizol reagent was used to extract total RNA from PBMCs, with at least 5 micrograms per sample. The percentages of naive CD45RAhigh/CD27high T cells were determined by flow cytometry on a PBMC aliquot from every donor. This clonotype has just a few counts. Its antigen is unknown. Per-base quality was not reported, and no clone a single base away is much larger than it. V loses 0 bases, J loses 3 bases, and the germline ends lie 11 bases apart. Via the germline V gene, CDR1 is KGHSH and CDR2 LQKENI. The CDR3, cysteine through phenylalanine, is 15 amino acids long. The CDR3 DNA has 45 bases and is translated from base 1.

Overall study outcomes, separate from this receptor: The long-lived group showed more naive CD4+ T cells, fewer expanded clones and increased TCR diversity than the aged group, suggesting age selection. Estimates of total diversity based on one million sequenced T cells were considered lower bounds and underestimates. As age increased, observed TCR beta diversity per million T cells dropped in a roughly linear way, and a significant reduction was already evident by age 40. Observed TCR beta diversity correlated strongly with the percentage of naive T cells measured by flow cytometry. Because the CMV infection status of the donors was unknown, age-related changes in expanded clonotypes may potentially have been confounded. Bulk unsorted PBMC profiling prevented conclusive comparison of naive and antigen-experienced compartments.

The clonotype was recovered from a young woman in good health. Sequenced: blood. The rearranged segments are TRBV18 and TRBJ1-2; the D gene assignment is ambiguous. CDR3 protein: CASSPPTRLDYGYTF. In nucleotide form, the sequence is TGTGCCAGCTCACCACCTACCAGGCTAGACTATGGCTACACCTTC.